This T cell receptor beta chain was found in a study of blood T cell repertoires in COVID-19. The method was immunoSEQ multiplex PCR; TCRdb's version includes in-frame clones alone and lacks a portion of them. This table holds hundreds of thousands of clones, roughly nine tenths found once. V shed 0 bases and J shed 3 bases, with 9 bases lying between them. Germline assignment: CDR1 MGHRA and CDR2 YSYEKL. This CDR3 is built from 15 residues. This clonotype was sampled from a man in his 60s who had recovered from COVID-19. Sequencing used PBMCs or T cells enriched from blood (not recorded which). The gene calls are TRBV4-1 and TRBJ1-5, with D hard to call. CDR3 DNA sequence: TGCGCCAGCAGCCAAGATGGGCAATACAATCAGCCCCAGCATTTT. The encoded protein is CASSQDGQYNQPQHF.